This T cell receptor (beta chain) was sequenced in a study of cytomegalovirus exposure and HLA in healthy donors. Findings and caveats of the study: As a later analysis revealed, most CMV-associated TCR beta chains appeared HLA-restricted.

CDR3 size: 18 residues. Trimming took 1 base from V and 6 from J; bases not matched to a gene: 15. The germline CDR1 and CDR2 sequences are LNHNV and YYDKDF (reference sequence). The primer mix had 60 Vbeta and 13 Jbeta primers. In the authors' workflow: In a later analysis, of tens of millions of unique beta chains, around 9.9 million appeared in at least two donors. The data were produced by immunoSEQ multiplex PCR, yet TCRdb's version contains in-frame clones alone and is incomplete. Clone size and the V and J calls come from that table; the DNA yielded D and trimming. The table has 110,000 to 150,000 clones, roughly 84% seen once. As for this clone: Its antigen is still unknown.

The sequenced material came from PBMCs. The TCR sequence derives from a boy aged 2-15 years in good health and CMV-seronegative. The chain employs TRBV15 and TRBJ1-2; TRBD1 matches 9 bases. For the CDR3, the DNA is TGTGCCACCAGCAGAGTGGAGGGACAGGGTGTTTTTGTGGATGGCTACACCTTC. It yields the protein CATSRVEGQGVFVDGYTF.